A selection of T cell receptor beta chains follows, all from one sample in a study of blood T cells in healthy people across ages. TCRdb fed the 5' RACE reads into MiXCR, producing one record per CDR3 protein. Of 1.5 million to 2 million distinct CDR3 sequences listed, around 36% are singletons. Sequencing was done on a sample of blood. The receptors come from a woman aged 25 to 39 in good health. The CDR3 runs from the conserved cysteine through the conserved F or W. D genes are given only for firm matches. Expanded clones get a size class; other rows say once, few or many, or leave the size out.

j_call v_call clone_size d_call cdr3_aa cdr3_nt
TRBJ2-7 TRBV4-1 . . CASSPLEGNHEQYF TGCGCCAGCAGCCCGTTGGAGGGGAATCACGAGCAGTACTTC
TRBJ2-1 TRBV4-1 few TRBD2 CASSQDRASGVVDEQFF TGCGCCAGCAGCCAAGATCGGGCTAGCGGGGTAGTTGATGAGCAGTTCTTC
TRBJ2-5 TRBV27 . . CASSLSANQETQYF TGTGCCAGCAGCTTGTCGGCAAACCAAGAGACCCAGTACTTC
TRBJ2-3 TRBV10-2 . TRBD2 CASSVGTSGRAGRDTQYF TGCGCCAGCAGTGTAGGGACTAGCGGGAGGGCCGGGAGAGATACGCAGTATTTT
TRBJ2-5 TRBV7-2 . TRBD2 CASSFGSGGLETQYF TGTGCCAGCAGCTTCGGTAGCGGGGGACTGGAAACCCAGTACTTC
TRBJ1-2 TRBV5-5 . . CASSFSQGVYGYTF TGTGCCAGCAGCTTCTCACAGGGAGTCTATGGCTACACCTTC
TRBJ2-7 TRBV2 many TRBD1 CASSEGTGTYEQYF TGTGCCAGCAGTGAAGGGACAGGGACCTACGAGCAGTACTTC
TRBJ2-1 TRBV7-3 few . CASSSNMAVTPYNEQFF TGTGCCAGCAGCTCAAATATGGCGGTGACACCCTACAATGAGCAGTTCTTC
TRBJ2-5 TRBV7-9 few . CASSMSPGRNYEQYF TGTGCCAGCAGCATGAGTCCAGGACGAAACTACGAGCAGTATTTC
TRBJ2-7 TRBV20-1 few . CSASTARGAAYEQYF TGCAGTGCTAGTACTGCCCGGGGCGCGGCCTACGAGCAGTACTTC
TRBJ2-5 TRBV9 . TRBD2 CASSVGASGGAAAGETQYF TGTGCCAGCAGCGTAGGCGCTAGCGGGGGGGCTGCGGCGGGAGAGACCCAGTACTTC
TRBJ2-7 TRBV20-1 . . CSARDPRAQAPEQYF TGCAGTGCTAGAGACCCACGAGCGCAGGCCCCGGAGCAGTACTTC
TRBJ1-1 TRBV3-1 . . CASSPRKEGTAEAFF TGTGCCAGCAGCCCGAGGAAAGAGGGAACGGCTGAAGCTTTCTTT
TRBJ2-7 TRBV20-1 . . CSAGIGVLEQYF TGCAGTGCTGGGATTGGGGTCTTGGAGCAGTACTTC
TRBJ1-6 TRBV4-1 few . CASSHTTQGWDSPLHF TGCGCCAGCAGCCATACGACACAGGGCTGGGATTCACCCCTCCACTTT
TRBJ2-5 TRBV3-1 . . CASSQDDSPREAQYF TGTGCCAGCAGCCAAGATGACAGTCCGAGGGAGGCCCAGTACTTC
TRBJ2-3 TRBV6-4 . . CASSDGAGYTQYF TGTGCCAGCAGTGACGGGGCAGGATATACGCAGTATTTT
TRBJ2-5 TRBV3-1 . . CASSQSPKETQYF TGTGCCAGCAGCCAGAGCCCGAAGGAGACCCAGTACTTC
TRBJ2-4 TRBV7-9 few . CASSTGTPGDIQYF TGTGCCAGCAGCACCGGGACCCCTGGGGACATTCAGTACTTC
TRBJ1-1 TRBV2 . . CANRRIVNTEAFF TGTGCTAACCGACGTATCGTTAACACTGAAGCTTTCTTT
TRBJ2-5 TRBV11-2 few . CASSLVGRGLKETQYF TGTGCCAGCAGCTTAGTAGGTCGCGGGCTAAAAGAGACCCAGTACTTC
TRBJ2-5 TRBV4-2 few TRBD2 CASSQAGGQQETQYF TGTGCCAGCAGCCAGGCGGGGGGGCAGCAAGAGACCCAGTACTTC
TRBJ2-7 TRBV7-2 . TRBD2 CASISHSGSYNEQYF TGTGCCAGCATCTCCCATAGCGGGAGTTACAACGAGCAGTACTTC
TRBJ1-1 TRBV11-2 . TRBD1 CASSRTGVRGLAFF TGTGCCAGCAGCAGAACGGGGGTCAGGGGGCTCGCTTTCTTT
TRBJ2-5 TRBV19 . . CASSVSGNQETQYF TGTGCCAGTAGTGTCTCCGGGAACCAAGAGACCCAGTACTTC
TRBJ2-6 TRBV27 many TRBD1 CASSFGTGSSGANVLTF TGTGCCAGCAGTTTCGGGACAGGGTCTTCTGGGGCCAACGTCCTGACTTTC
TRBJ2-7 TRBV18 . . CASSTTPTYAREQYF TGTGCCAGCTCCACCACGCCGACATACGCCCGGGAGCAGTACTTC
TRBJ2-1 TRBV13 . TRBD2 CASTLNGGASYNEQFF TGTGCCAGCACCCTAAACGGGGGGGCCTCCTACAATGAGCAGTTCTTC
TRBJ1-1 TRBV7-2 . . CASSFTGHTEAFF TGTGCCAGCAGCTTTACAGGGCACACTGAAGCTTTCTTT
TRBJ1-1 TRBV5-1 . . CASSGARGLNTEAFF TGCGCCAGCAGCGGCGCACGGGGTCTGAACACTGAAGCTTTCTTT
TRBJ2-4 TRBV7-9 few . CASSQTLSKNIQYF TGTGCCAGCAGCCAGACATTGTCCAAAAACATTCAGTACTTC
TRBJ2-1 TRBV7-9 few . CAIDVTGLFNEQFF TGTGCCATCGATGTAACGGGACTCTTCAATGAGCAGTTCTTC
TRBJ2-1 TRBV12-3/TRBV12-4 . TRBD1 CASSSLYLTGGGHYEQFF TGTGCCAGCAGTTCCCTATACCTGACAGGGGGGGGACACTATGAGCAGTTCTTC
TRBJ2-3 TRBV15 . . CTTSRVWADTQYF TGTACCACCAGCAGAGTTTGGGCAGATACGCAGTATTTT
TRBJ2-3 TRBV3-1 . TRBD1 CASSQEARTGGASDTQYF TGTGCCAGCAGCCAAGAGGCCCGTACAGGGGGCGCATCAGATACGCAGTATTTT
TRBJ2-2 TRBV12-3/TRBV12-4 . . CASSLRGGELFF TGTGCCAGCAGTTTAAGGGGTGGGGAGCTGTTTTTT